Following are 13 T cell receptor beta chains from one sample sequenced in a study of tumor-infiltrating lymphocytes in primary liver carcinoma. Total RNA amounting to about 520 ng was the source from which TCR beta cDNA was made with a constant-region primer. Nested multiplex PCR, run for three rounds with slightly modified ARM-PCR, yielded TCR beta libraries. A C-beta reverse primer and TRBV1-TRBV30 forward primers served in each of the first two PCR rounds, at about 10 cycles apiece. Each CDR3 protein gets one entry after TCRdb re-called the multiplex PCR reads with MiXCR. Altogether about 23,000 distinct CDR3 sequences are present, around 77% being singletons, with the ten largest covering roughly a third. Co-extraction yielded RNA and DNA from 20-30 mg of unsorted bulk tissue. The sequencing input was liver tumor tissue from sampling region 5. Specified subset: tumor region T5, tumor centre. The receptors derive from a woman aged 30 to 39 with primary liver carcinoma and hepatitis B virus infection.

This clonotype was observed once. A read error may explain this, as a much larger clone is one base away. This chain links TRBV7-3 with TRBJ2-1; D remains unclear. Germline CDR1 is SGHTA and CDR2 is FQGTGA. The CDR3 length is 12 residues. The chain's CDR3 is CASCLTTDEQFF. As DNA, the CDR3 is TGTGCCAGCTGCTTAACCACTGATGAGCAGTTCTTC.

A remark on this clonotype: Germline and junction disagree at one end, which may indicate a read error. This chain joins TRBV4-3 and TRBJ1-2; tentative D call: TRBD1 (5 bases). Germline V lookup: CDR1 LGHNA, CDR2 YSLEER. The length of the CDR3 is 20 residues. The CDR3 sequence: CANSLGKGRGRTVTNYGYTF. The CDR3 DNA follows: TGCGCCAACAGCCTAGGCAAAGGAAGGGGCAGGACCGTTACTAACTATGGCTACACCTTC.

As to this clonotype: A much larger clone is a single base away; this may be a read error. The chain combines TRBV6-1 with TRBJ2-3; D not certain. Trimming took off 5 bases at V and 2 bases at J, with 14 bases between the two ends. The CDR3 is 15 residues long. Germline values: CDR1 MNHNS, CDR2 SASEGT. In DNA form, the CDR3 reads TGTGCCAGCAGTCCCGAGGTGGGTGCCACAGATACGCAGTATTTT. Amino acid sequence: CASSPEVGATDTQYF.

The chain combines TRBV4-3 with TRBJ2-7, with 7 nucleotides matching TRBD2. The J segment lost 13 bases and the V segment lost 1 base, leaving 25 bases of the junction unmatched. This CDR3 spans 18 amino acids. Per germline, CDR1 LGHNA and CDR2 YSLEER. The CDR3 protein is CASSQAVTGGHINYDHYF. The CDR3 nucleotides read TGCGCCAGCAGCCAAGCTGTGACGGGGGGTCACATTAACTACGATCACTACTTC.

As regards this clonotype: A read error may produce the germline difference seen at one junction end. The chain uses TRBV6-6 and TRBJ2-5; D is ambiguous. This CDR3 has 11 residues. Germline V lookup: CDR1 MNHNY, CDR2 SVGAGI (reference sequence). The CDR3 sequence: CTSSYSETQYF. In DNA, the CDR3 is TGTACCAGCAGTTACTCAGAGACCCAGTATTTC.

This clonotype was counted only a few times. The chain employs TRBV7-2 and TRBJ1-3; tentatively, D is TRBD1 (6 bases). V lost 2 bases and J lost 7, with 15 bases in between. The CDR3 sequence is 15 residues long. Per the germline V gene, CDR1 is SGHTA and CDR2 is FQGNSA. Written as DNA, the CDR3 is TGTGCCAGCAGCTTATGGGGGCCAACAGGCAACACCATATATTTT. It translates to CASSLWGPTGNTIYF. The full variable domain, rest sourced from reference TRBV7-2 and TRBJ1-3, is GAGVSQSPSNKVTEKGKDVELRCDPISGHTALYWYRQSLGQGLEFLIYFQGNSAPDKSGLPSDRFSAERTGGSVSTLTIQRTQQEDSAVYLCASSLWGPTGNTIYFGEGSWLTVV.

J is TRBJ2-1 and V is TRBV10-3; 10 positions match TRBD2. V trimming: 7 bases; J trimming: 8 bases; junction bases outside the gene matches: 17. This CDR3 comprises 17 residues. Germline V gene data show CDR1 as ENHRY and CDR2 as SYGVKD. The CDR3 nucleotides are TGTGCCATCAAGGGGGAAGCTAGCGGGAGAAGTTTCGATGAGCAGTTCTTC. Protein: CAIKGEASGRSFDEQFF.

Concerning this clonotype itself: It is likely a read error, because the conserved phenylalanine at the end of the CDR3 is missing. CDR3 amino acids: CASSESEAGTEAFY. The CDR3 DNA follows: TGCGCCAGCAGTGAGTCAGAGGCGGGCACTGAAGCTTTCTAT. The chain has TRBV10-2 and TRBJ1-1; no clear D. CDR1 is WSHSY, CDR2 SAAADI, per germline. This CDR3 region has 14 residues. V lost 0 bases, J lost 4 bases, and 9 bases lay in between.

The chain links TRBV7-8 to TRBJ2-2, with TRBD2 matching over 8 bases. This CDR3 has 15 amino acids. CDR1 and CDR2 (germline): SGHVS, FQNEAQ. V was pared by 10 bases and J by 4 bases, with 11 bases of the junction left unmatched. In DNA, the CDR3 is TGTGCCAATAGGAGGGCGGGAGGAATCACCGGGGAGCTGTTTTTT. Translating it yields CANRRAGGITGELFF.

On this clonotype itself: One base away lies a much larger clone, so this may be a sequencing read error. V usage is TRBV11-2 and J usage is TRBJ2-1; D unclear. Germline loops: CDR1 SGHAT, CDR2 FQNNGV. The CDR3 runs to 11 residues. Trimming left V 0 bases short and J 14 bases short, with 8 bases between. CDR3 sequence (DNA): TGTGCCAGCAGCTTAGAACTTTCAGAGTTCTTC. Translated, it gives CASSLELSEFF.

In its sample, this clonotype was seen many times. The gene calls are TRBV4-1 and TRBJ1-1; 10 bases are a match to TRBD1. V gave up 2 bases and J gave up 3 bases; unmatched junction bases: 6. Germline V gene sequence: CDR1 MGHRA, CDR2 YSYEKL. The length of the CDR3 is 16 residues. CDR3 bases: TGCGCCAGCAGCCAACTCTCTGGGACAGGGGACACTGAAGCTTTCTTT. Protein product: CASSQLSGTGDTEAFF.

As for this clonotype: One base away lies a much larger clone, so this may be a sequencing read error. The genes are TRBV28 and TRBJ1-2; D not certain. The CDR3 sequence is 13 residues long. Germline-derived CDR1 and CDR2 are MDHEN and SYDVKM. Trimming removed 5 bases from V and 2 bases from J, with 9 bases in between. The CDR3, as DNA: TGTGCCAGCAGTCCGCCTCTGAACTATGGCTACACCTTC. It specifies CASSPPLNYGYTF.

On this clonotype itself: This likely comes from a read error, as the CDR3 has no conserved phenylalanine or tryptophan at its end. The chain is built from TRBV6-5 and TRBJ2-2; the match to TRBD1 covers 7 bases. Germline V lookup: CDR1 MNHEY, CDR2 SVGAGI. The junction had 13 bases not matched to a gene; V was cut back by 5 bases and J by 10 bases. The CDR3 is 15 amino acids. The CDR3 DNA reads TGTGCCAGCAGTCCGCAGACAGGGTTCACCATGGAGCTGTTTTCT. It yields the protein CASSPQTGFTMELFS.